This TCR beta chain was profiled in a study of cytotoxic CD8 clonotypes in ibrutinib-treated CLL. Study overall: Once treatment had gone on for a median of around eleven months, range 6 to 36, response samples were drawn. Study outcomes and limitations: Baseline clonality exceeded age-matched healthy donors and tracked circulating CD8+ T-cell counts.

The V segment lost 0 bases and the J segment 3 bases; nucleotides outside the gene matches: 4. The CDR3 length is 16 residues. Germline CDR1 and CDR2: MNHEY and SVGAGI. Assay used: immunoSEQ multiplex PCR; TCRdb lists only in-frame clones, some missing. The sample holds about 140,000 clones, 85% to 95% seen once. Regarding this clone: Its matching antigen is unknown.

The chain employs TRBV6-5 and TRBJ2-7, with 11 bases matching TRBD2. The sequences come from PBMCs, collected after 12 months of ibrutinib treatment. The TCR comes from a human donor with chronic lymphocytic leukemia. CDR3 loop: CASSYSTSGTNYEQYF. The CDR3 DNA sequence: TGTGCCAGCAGTTACTCGACTAGCGGGACCAACTACGAGCAGTACTTC.